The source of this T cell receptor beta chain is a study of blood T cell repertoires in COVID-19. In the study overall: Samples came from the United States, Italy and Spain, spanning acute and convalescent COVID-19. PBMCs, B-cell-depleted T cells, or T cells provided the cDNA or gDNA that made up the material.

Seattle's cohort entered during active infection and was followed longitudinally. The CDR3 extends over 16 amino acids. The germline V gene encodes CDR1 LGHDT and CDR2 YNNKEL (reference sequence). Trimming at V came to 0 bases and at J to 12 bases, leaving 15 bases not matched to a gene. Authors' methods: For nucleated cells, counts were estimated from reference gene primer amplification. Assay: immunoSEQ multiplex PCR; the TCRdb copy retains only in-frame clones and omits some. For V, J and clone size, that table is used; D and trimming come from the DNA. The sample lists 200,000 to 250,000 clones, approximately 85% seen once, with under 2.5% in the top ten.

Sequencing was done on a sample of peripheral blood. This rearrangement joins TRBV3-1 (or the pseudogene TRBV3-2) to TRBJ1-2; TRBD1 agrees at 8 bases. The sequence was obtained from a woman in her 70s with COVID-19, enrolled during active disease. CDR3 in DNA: TGTGCCAGCAGCCAAGAATCTGGACAGGGACCCACACGGGACACCTTC. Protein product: CASSQESGQGPTRDTF.